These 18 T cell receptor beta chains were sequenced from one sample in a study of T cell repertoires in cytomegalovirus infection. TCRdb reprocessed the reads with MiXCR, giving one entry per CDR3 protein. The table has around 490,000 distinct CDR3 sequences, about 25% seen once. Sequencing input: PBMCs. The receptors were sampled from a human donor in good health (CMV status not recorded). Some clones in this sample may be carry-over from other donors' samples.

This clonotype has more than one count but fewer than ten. The CDR3 nucleotides read TGCGCCAGCAGCTTTGGCCAGAGGGGCACTGAAGCTTTCTTT. It specifies CASSFGQRGTEAFF. This chain joins TRBV5-1 and TRBJ1-1; possible D gene TRBD1, 5 bases. This CDR3 spans 14 amino acids. Trimming left V 2 bases short and J 4 bases short, with 12 bases between. Looked up from germline, CDR1 is SGHRS and CDR2 is YFSETQ.

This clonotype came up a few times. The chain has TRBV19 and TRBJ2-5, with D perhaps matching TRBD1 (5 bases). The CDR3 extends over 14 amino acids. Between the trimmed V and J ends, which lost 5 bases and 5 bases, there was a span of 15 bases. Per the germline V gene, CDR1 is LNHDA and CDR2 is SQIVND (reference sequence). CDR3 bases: TGTGCCAGTAGTGAGAGGAAGGGGTCTGAGACCCAGTACTTC. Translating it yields CASSERKGSETQYF.

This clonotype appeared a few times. The CDR3 region has the DNA TGCGCCAGCAGCTTAGGACAGGTACAAGAGACCCAGTACTTC. Amino acids: CASSLGQVQETQYF. J is TRBJ2-5 and V is TRBV5-1; 7 nucleotides agree with TRBD1. In germline, CDR1 is SGHRS, CDR2 YFSETQ. The J segment lost 2 bases and the V segment lost 2 bases, leaving 3 bases of the junction unmatched. The CDR3 is 14 residues long.

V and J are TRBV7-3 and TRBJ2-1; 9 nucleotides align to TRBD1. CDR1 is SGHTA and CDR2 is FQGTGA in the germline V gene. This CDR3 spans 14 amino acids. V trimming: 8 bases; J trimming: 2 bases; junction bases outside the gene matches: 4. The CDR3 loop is CASPQGAPYNEQFF. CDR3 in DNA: TGTGCCAGCCCACAGGGGGCCCCCTACAATGAGCAGTTCTTC.

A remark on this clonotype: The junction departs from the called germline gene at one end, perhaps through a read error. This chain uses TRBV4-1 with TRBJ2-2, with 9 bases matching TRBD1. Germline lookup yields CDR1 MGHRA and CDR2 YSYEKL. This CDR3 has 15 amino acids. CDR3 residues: CASSRDRVHTGELFF. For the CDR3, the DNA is TGTGCCAGCAGCAGGGACAGGGTTCACACCGGGGAGCTGTTTTTT.

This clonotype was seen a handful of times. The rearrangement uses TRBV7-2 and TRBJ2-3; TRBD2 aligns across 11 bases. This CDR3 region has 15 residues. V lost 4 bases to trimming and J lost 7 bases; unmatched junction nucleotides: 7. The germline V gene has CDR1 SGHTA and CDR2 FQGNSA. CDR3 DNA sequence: TGTGCCAGCAGCTCTTCTAGCGGGAGGACGCATACGCAGTATTTT. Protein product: CASSSSSGRTHTQYF.

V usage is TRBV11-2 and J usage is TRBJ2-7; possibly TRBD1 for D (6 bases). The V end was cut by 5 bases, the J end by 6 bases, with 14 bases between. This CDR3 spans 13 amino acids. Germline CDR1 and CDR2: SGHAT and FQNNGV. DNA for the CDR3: TGTGCCAGCAGCCCAGACAGGTTCGGCGAGCAGTACGTC. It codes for CASSPDRFGEQYV.

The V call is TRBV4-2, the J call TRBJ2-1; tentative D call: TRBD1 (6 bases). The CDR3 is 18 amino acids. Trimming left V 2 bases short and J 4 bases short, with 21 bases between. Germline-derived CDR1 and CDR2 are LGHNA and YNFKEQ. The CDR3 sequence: CASSQLPLGGVPYNEQFF. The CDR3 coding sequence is TGTGCCAGCAGCCAACTACCCTTAGGGGGAGTCCCTTACAATGAGCAGTTCTTC.

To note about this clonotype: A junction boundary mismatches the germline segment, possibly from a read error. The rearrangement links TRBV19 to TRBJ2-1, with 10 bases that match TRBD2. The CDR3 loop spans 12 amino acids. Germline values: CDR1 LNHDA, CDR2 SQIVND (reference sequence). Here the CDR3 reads CASRTASGSPLF. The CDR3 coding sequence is TGTGCCAGTAGGACCGCTAGCGGGAGTCCCCTCTTC.

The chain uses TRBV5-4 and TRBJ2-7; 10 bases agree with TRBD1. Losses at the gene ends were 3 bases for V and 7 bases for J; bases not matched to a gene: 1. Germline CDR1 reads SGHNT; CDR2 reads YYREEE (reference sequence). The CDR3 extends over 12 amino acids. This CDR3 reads CASSWGQGEQYV. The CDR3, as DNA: TGTGCCAGCAGCTGGGGACAGGGGGAGCAGTACGTC.

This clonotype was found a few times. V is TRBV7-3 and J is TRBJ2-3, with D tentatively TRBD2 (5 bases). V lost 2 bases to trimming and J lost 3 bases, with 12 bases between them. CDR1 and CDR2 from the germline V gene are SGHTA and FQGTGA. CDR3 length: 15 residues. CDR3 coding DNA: TGTGCCAGCAGCTTACTGACTGGACTGACAGATACGCAGTATTTT. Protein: CASSLLTGLTDTQYF.

CDR3 sequence reads: CASSQIAGALNEQFF. The CDR3 DNA is TGTGCCAGCAGCCAAATAGCGGGAGCCCTCAATGAGCAGTTCTTC. This chain connects TRBV3-1 to TRBJ2-1; 9 nucleotides agree with TRBD2. Trimming at V came to 2 bases and at J to 6 bases, leaving 5 bases not matched to a gene. The CDR3 runs to 15 residues. Germline-derived CDR1 and CDR2 are LGHDT and YNNKEL (reference sequence).

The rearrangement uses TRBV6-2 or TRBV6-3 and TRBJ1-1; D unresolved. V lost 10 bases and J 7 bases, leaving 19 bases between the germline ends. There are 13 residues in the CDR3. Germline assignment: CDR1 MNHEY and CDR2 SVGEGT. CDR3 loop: CATQRTLYFEAFF. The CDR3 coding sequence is TGTGCCACCCAACGGACCCTTTATTTTGAAGCTTTCTTT.

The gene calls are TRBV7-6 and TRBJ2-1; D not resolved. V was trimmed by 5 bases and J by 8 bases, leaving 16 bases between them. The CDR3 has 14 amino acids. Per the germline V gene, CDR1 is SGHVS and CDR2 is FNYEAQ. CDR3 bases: TGTGCCAGCAGCCACCCCGACTGGGTGGATGAGCAGTTCTTC. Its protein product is CASSHPDWVDEQFF.

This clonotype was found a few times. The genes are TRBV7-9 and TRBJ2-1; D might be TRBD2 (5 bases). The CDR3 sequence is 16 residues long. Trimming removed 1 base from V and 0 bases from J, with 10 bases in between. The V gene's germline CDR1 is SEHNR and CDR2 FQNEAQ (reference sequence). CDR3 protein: CASSLGREYSYNEQFF. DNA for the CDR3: TGTGCCAGCAGCTTAGGTAGGGAGTACTCCTACAATGAGCAGTTCTTC.

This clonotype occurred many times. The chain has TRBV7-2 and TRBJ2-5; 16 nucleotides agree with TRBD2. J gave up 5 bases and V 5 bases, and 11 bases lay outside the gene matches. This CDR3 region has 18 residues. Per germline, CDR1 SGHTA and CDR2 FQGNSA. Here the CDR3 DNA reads TGTGCCAGCAGCAAAGACGGGACTAGCGGGAGGGCCCGGGAGACCCAGTACTTC. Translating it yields CASSKDGTSGRARETQYF.

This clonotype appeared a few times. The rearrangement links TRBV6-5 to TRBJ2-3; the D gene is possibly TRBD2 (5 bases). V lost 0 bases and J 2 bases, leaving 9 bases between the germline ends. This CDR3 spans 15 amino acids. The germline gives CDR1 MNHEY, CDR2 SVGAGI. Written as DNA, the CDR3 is TGTGCCAGCAGTTACTCCGGCGACTACACAGATACGCAGTATTTT. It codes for CASSYSGDYTDTQYF.

The CDR3 spells CASSSGQGFAEAFF. In DNA form, the CDR3 reads TGTGCCAGCAGCTCCGGACAGGGGTTCGCTGAAGCTTTCTTT. The J gene is TRBJ1-1, the V gene TRBV11-3; 9 nucleotides align to TRBD1. CDR3 length: 14 residues. CDR1 and CDR2 from the germline V gene are SGHNT and YENEEA. J was trimmed by 6 bases and V by 4 bases; bases with no gene match: 6.